This T cell receptor (beta chain) was profiled in a study of cytotoxic CD8 clonotypes in ibrutinib-treated CLL. Study in general: For this cohort, patients were some eleven relapsed/refractory and 15 treatment-naive, while 17 were IGHV unmutated. Timing of response sample collection was a median about twelve months after treatment start, with a range of 6 to 36.

Findings and limits, study-wide: Clonotypes that were public were uncommon, and they contracted or stayed stable on treatment.

Method: immunoSEQ multiplex PCR; TCRdb's copy keeps in-frame clones and lacks some. The sample yields approximately 190,000 clones, 60% to 80% seen once. A remark on this clone: Its antigen remains unidentified.

The sequence derives from a human donor with chronic lymphocytic leukemia. Sequences were derived from PBMCs, sampled after 12 months of ibrutinib treatment.

The CDR3 DNA is TGTGCCAGCAGTTTCGGAGGGACAGAGACTAGCACAGATACGCAGTATTTT. Protein product: CASSFGGTETSTDTQYF. The genes are TRBV27 and TRBJ2-3; D perhaps matches TRBD1 (7 bases). Germline CDR1 is MNHEY and CDR2 is SMNVEV (reference sequence). There are 17 residues in the CDR3. Trimming removed 3 bases at V and 0 bases at J, with 16 bases between.